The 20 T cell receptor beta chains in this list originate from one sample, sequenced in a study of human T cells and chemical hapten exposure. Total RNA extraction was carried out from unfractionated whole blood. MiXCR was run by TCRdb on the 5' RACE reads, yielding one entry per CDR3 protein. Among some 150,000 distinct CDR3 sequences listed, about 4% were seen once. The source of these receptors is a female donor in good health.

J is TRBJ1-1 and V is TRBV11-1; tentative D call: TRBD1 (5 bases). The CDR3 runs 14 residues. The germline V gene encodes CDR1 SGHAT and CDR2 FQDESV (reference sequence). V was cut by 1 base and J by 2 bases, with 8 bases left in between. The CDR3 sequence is CASSLETVNTEAFF. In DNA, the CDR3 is TGTGCCAGCAGCTTAGAGACAGTAAACACTGAAGCTTTCTTT.

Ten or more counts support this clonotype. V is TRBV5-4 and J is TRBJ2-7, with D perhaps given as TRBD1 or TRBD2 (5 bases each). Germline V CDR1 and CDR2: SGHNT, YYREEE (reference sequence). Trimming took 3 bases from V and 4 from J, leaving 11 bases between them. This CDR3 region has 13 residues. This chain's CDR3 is CASSSVEGYEQYF. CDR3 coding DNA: TGTGCCAGCAGCTCCGTAGAGGGGTACGAGCAGTACTTC. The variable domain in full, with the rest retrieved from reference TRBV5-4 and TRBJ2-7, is ETGVTQSPTHLIKTRGQQVTLRCSSQSGHNTVSWYQQALGQGPQFIFQYYREEENGRGNFPPRFSGLQFPNYSSELNVNALELDDSALYLCASSSVEGYEQYFGPGTRLTVT.

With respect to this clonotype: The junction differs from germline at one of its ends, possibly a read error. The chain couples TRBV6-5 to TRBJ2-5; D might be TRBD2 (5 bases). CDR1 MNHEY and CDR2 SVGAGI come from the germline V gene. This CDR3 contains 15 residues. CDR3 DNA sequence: TGTGCCAGCAGTTACTCGATCGAGGGCCAAGAGACCCAGTGCTTC. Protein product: CASSYSIEGQETQCF.

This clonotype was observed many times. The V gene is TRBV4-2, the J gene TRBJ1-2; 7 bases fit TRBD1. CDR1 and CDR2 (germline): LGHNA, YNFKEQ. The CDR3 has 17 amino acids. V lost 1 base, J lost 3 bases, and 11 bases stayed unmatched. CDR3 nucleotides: TGTGCCAGCAGCCAAGTGGGGACAGTGGGGCATGACTATGGCTACACCTTC. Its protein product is CASSQVGTVGHDYGYTF.

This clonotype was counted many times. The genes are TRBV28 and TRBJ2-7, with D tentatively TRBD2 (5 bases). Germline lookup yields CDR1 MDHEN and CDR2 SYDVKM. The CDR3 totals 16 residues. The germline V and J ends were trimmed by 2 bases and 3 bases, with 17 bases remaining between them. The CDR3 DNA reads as TGTGCCAGCAGTTTACCTCCCCGACTCCGGGGCTACGAGCAGTACTTC. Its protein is CASSLPPRLRGYEQYF. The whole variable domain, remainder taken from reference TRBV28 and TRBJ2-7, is DVKVTQSSRYLVKRTGEKVFLECVQDMDHENMFWYRQDPGLGLRLIYFSYDVKMKEKGDIPEGYSVSREKKERFSLILESASTNQTSMYLCASSLPPRLRGYEQYFGPGTRLTVT.

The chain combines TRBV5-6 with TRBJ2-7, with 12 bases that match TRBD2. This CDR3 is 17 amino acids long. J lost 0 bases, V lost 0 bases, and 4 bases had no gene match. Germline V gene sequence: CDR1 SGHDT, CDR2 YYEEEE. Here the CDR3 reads CASSLDRLAGASYEQYF. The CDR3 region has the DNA TGTGCCAGCAGCTTGGACAGACTAGCGGGGGCCTCCTACGAGCAGTACTTC.

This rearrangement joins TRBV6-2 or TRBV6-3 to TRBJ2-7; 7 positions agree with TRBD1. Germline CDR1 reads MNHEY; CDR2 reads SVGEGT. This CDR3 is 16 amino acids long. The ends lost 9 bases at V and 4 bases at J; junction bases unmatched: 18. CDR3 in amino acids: CARSSPWGTADYEQYF. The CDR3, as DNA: TGTGCCAGAAGTAGCCCCTGGGGGACAGCTGATTACGAGCAGTACTTC.

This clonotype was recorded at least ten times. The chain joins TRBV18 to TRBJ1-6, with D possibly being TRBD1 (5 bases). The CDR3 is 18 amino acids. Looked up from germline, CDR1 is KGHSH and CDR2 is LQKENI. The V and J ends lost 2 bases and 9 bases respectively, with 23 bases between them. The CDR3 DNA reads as TGTGCCAGCTCACCAAGAGCCCTTGGGGGACCTACGCCTTCACCCCTCCACTTT. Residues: CASSPRALGGPTPSPLHF.

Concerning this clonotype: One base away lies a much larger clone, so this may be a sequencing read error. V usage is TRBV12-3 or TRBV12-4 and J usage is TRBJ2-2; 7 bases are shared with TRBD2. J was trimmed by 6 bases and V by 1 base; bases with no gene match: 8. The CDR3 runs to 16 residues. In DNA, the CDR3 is TGTGCCAGCAGTTTAGTCCCTCTACGGGAGGCCGGGGAGCTGTTTTTT. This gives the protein CASSLVPLREAGELFF.

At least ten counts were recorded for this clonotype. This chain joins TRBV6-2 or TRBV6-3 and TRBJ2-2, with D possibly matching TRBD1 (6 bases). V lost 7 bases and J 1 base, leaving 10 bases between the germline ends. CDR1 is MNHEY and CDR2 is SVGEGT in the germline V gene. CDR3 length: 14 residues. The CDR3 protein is CASIQGWNTGELFF. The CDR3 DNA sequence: TGTGCCAGCATTCAGGGGTGGAACACCGGGGAGCTGTTTTTT.

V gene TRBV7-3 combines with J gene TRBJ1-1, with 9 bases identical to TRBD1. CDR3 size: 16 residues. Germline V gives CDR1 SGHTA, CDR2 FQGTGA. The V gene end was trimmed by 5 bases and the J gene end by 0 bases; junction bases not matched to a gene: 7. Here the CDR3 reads CASSKQGAPLNTEAFF. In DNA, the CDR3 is TGTGCCAGCAGCAAACAGGGGGCTCCCTTGAACACTGAAGCTTTCTTT.

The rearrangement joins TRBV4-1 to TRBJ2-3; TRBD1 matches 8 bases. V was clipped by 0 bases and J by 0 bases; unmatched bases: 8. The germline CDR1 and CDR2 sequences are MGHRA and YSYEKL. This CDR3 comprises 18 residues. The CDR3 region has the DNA TGCGCCAGCAGCCAAGAAATATCGACAGGGGCGAGCACAGATACGCAGTATTTT. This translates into CASSQEISTGASTDTQYF.

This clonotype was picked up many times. CDR3 nucleotides: TGCAGTGCTAGAAGTCTGTGGGTTCAGCACAATGAGCAGTTCTTC. Translated, it gives CSARSLWVQHNEQFF. The J gene is TRBJ2-1, the V gene TRBV20-1; D call uncertain. This CDR3 region has 15 residues. Germline CDR1 reads DFQATT; CDR2 reads SNEGSKA (reference sequence). V lost 2 bases and J lost 5, with 16 bases in between.

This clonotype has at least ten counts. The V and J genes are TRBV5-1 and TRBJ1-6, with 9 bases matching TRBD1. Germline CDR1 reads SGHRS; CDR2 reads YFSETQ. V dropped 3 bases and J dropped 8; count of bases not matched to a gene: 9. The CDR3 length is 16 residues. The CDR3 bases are TGCGCCAGCAGCTCCCTGTTACAGGGGGCGGATTCACCCCTCCACTTT. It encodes CASSSLLQGADSPLHF.

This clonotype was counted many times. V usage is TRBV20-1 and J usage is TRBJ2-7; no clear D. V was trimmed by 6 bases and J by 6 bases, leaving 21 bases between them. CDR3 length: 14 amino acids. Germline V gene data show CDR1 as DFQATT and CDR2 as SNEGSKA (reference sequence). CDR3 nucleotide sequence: TGCAGTGCCCCCCCAAGAGCTCTGGCCCCCGAGCAGTACTTC. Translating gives CSAPPRALAPEQYF.

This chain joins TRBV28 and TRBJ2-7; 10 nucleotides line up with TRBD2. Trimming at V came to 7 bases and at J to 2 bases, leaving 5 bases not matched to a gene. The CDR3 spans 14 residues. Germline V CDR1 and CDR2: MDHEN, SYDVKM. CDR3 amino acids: CASNLAGGPYEQYF. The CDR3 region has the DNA TGTGCCAGCAACTTAGCGGGGGGCCCCTACGAGCAGTACTTC. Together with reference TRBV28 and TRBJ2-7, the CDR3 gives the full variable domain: DVKVTQSSRYLVKRTGEKVFLECVQDMDHENMFWYRQDPGLGLRLIYFSYDVKMKEKGDIPEGYSVSREKKERFSLILESASTNQTSMYLCASNLAGGPYEQYFGPGTRLTVT.

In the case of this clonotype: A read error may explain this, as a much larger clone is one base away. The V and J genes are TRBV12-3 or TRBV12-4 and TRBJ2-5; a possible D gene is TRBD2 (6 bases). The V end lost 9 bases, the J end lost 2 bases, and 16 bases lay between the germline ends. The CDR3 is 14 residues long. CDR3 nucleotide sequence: TGTGCCAGAAGGATAAGGGACTGGCAAGAGACCCAGTACTTC. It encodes CARRIRDWQETQYF.

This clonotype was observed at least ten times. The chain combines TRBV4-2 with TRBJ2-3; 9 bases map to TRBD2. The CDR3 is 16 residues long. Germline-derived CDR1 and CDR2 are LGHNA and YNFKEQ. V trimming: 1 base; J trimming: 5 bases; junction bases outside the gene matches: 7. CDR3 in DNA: TGTGCCAGCAGCCAAGGCCCGCGGGGGGGCTTAGATACGCAGTATTTT. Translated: CASSQGPRGGLDTQYF.

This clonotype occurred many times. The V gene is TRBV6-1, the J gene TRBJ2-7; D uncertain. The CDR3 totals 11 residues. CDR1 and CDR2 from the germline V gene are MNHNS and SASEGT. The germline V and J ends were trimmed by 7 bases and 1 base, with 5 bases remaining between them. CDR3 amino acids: CASIRSYEQYF. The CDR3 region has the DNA TGTGCCAGCATTAGGTCCTACGAGCAGTACTTC.

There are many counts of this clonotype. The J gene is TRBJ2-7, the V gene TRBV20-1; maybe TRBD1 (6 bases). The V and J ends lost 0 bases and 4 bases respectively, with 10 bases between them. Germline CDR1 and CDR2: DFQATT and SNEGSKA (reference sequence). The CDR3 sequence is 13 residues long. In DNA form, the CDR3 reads TGCAGTGCTAGAGAGACAGGCTTTTACGAGCAGTACTTC. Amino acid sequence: CSARETGFYEQYF.